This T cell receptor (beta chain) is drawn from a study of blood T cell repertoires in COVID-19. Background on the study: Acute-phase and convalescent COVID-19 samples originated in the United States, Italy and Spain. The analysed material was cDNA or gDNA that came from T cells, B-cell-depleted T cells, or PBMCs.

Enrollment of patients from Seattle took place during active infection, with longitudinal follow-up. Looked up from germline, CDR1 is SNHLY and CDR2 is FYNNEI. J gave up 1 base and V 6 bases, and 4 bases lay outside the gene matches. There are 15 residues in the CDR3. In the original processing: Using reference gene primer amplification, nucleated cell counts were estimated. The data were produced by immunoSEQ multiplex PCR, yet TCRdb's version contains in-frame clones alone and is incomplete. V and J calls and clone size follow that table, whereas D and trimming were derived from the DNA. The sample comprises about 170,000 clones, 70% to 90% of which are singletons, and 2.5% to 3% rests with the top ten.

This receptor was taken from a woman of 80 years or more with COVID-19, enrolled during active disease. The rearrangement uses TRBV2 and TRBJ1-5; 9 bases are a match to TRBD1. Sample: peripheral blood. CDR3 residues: CASRPTGGSNQPQHF. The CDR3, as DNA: TGTGCCAGCAGGCCGACAGGGGGGAGCAATCAGCCCCAGCATTTT.